This T cell receptor beta chain derives from a study of T-cell memory formation after mild COVID-19. MiXCR, run by TCRdb on the 5' RACE reads, gives a single entry per CDR3 protein. The sample consists of roughly 340,000 distinct CDR3 sequences, more than 15% of them appearing once. The CDR3 consists of 14 residues. Germline assignment: CDR1 GTSNPN and CDR2 SVGIG (reference sequence). The V and J ends lost 2 bases and 2 bases respectively, with 9 bases between them. This clonotype was detected a few times. V is TRBV30 and J is TRBJ2-2, with no clear D. The sequenced sample was PBMCs or a T cell subset sorted from them (not recorded which). The sequence derives from a young man who had mild COVID-19 (a few samples of this study predate the infection). Cell type and time point are not known. The chain's CDR3 is CAWSTLINTGELFF. In DNA form, the CDR3 reads TGTGCCTGGAGTACCCTGATCAACACCGGGGAGCTGTTTTTT.